This record looks at one T cell receptor (beta chain) sequence and its context. These data are taken from a study of blood T cell repertoires in COVID-19. Study-wide context: Acute and convalescent COVID-19 specimens originated in the United States, Italy and Spain.

The CDR3 loop spans 17 amino acids. V lost 2 bases, J lost 4 bases, and 13 bases stayed unmatched. Germline V gene lookup returns CDR1 SGHVS and CDR2 FNYEAQ. TCRdb's table, derived via immunoSEQ multiplex PCR, lists solely in-frame clones and lacks some. The sample shows some 130,000 clones, 75% to 90% of them seen only once. The gene calls are TRBV7-6 and TRBJ1-1; 7 bases line up with TRBD1. Sequencing used peripheral blood. The sequence derives from a human donor in a cohort sampled during active COVID-19. The CDR3 bases are TGTGCCAGCAGCTTAATTCGAGGGGGCCGGTTGGTCACTGAAGCTTTCTTT. Translation: CASSLIRGGRLVTEAFF.